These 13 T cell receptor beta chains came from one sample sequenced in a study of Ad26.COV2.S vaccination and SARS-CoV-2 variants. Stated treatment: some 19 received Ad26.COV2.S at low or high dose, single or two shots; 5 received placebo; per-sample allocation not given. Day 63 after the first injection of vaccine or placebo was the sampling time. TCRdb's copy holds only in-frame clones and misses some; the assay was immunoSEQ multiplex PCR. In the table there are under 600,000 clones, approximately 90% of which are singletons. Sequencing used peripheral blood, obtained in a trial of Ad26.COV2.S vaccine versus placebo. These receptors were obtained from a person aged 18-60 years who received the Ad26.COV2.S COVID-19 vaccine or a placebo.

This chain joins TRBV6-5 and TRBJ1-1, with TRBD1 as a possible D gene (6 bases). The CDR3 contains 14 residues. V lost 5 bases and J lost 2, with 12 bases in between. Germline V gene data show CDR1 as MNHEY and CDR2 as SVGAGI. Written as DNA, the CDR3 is TGTGCCAGCAGTAGGGGGGTGAGAAACACTGAAGCTTTCTTT. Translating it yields CASSRGVRNTEAFF.

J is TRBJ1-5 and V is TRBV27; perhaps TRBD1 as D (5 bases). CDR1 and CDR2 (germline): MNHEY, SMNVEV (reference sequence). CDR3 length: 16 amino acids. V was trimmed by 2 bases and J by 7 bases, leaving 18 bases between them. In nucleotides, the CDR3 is TGTGCCAGCAGTTTAAGAGGGGATTGGGATAGCCAGCCCCAGCATTTT. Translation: CASSLRGDWDSQPQHF.

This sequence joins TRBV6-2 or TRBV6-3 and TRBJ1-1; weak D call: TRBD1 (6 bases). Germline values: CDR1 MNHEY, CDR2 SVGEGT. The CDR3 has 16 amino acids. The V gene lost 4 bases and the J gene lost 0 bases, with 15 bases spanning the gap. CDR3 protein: CASSSEKGEVNTEAFF. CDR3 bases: TGTGCCAGCAGTTCCGAGAAGGGGGAGGTGAACACTGAAGCTTTCTTT.

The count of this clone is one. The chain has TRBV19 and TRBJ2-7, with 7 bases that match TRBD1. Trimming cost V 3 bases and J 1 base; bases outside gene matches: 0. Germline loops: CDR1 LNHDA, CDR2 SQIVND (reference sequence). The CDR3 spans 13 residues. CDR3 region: CASSMDRSYEQYF. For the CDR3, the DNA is TGTGCCAGTAGTATGGACAGGTCCTACGAGCAGTACTTC.

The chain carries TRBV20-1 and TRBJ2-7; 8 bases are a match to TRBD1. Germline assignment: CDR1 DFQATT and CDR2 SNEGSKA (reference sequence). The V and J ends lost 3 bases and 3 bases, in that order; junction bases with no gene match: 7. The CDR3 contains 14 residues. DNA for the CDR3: TGCAGTGCTAGTTCCGGGACAGGACGCTACGAGCAGTACTTC. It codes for CSASSGTGRYEQYF.

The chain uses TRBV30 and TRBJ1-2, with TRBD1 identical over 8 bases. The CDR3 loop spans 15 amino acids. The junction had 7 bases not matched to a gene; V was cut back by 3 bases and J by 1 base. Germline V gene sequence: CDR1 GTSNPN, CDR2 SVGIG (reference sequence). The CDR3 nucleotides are TGTGCCTGGAGAGCACGGGACAGGAGTAACTATGGCTACACCTTC. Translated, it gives CAWRARDRSNYGYTF.

The CDR3 region has the DNA TGTGCCAGCAGCCAAGAAGCGGCTCGGCAGGTCAAGGGCAATCAGCCCCAGCATTTT. It translates to CASSQEAARQVKGNQPQHF. The chain joins TRBV4-2 to TRBJ1-5, with D unresolved. This CDR3 is built from 19 residues. The V gene lost 0 bases and the J gene lost 2 bases, with 20 bases spanning the gap. Germline V gene lookup returns CDR1 LGHNA and CDR2 YNFKEQ.

CDR3 nucleotide sequence: TGTGCCAGCAGCGCCCGGACAGGGAATCAGCCCCAGCATTTT. It codes for CASSARTGNQPQHF. The V call is TRBV7-2, the J call TRBJ1-5, with 8 nucleotides matching TRBD1. The CDR3 has 14 residues. V was pared by 5 bases and J by 4 bases, with 4 bases of the junction left unmatched. Germline CDR1 is SGHTA and CDR2 is FQGNSA. The variable domain in full, with the rest retrieved from reference TRBV7-2 and TRBJ1-5, is GAGVSQSPSNKVTEKGKDVELRCDPISGHTALYWYRQSLGQGLEFLIYFQGNSAPDKSGLPSDRFSAERTGGSVSTLTIQRTQQEDSAVYLCASSARTGNQPQHFGDGTRLSIL.

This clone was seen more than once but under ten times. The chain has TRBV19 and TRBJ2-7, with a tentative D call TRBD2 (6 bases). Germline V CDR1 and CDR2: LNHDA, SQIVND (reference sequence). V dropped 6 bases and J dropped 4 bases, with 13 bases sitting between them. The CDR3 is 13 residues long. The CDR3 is CASRSSGQYEQYF. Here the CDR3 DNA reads TGTGCCAGTAGGAGTAGCGGACAATACGAGCAGTACTTC.

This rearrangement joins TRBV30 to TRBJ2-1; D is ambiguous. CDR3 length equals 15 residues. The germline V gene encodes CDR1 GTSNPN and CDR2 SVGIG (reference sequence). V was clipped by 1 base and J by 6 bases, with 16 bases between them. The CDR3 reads CAWSDGLTVGNEQFF. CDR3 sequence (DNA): TGTGCCTGGAGTGACGGGCTTACGGTTGGCAATGAGCAGTTCTTC. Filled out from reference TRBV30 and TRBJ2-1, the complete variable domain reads SQTIHQWPATLVQPVGSPLSLECTVEGTSNPNLYWYRQAAGRGLQLLFYSVGIGQISSEVPQNLSASRPQDRQFILSSKKLLLSDSGFYLCAWSDGLTVGNEQFFGPGTRLTVL.

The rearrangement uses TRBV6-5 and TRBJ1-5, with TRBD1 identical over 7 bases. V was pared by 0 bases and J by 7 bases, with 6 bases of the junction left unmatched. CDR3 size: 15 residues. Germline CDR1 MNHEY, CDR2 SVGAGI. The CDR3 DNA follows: TGTGCCAGCAGTTACTCTAAGGGGGCGAGGCAGCCCCAGCATTTT. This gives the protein CASSYSKGARQPQHF.

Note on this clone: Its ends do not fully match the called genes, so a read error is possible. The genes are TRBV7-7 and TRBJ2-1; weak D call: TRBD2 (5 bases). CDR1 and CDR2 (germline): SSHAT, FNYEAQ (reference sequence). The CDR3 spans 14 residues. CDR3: CASSPDSGGNEQFF. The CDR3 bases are TGTGCTAGCAGCCCGGACTCCGGTGGCAATGAGCAGTTCTTC. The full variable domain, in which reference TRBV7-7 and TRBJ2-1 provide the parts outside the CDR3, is GAGVSQSPRYKVTKRGQDVTLRCDPISSHATLYWYQQALGQGPEFLTYFNYEAQPDKSGLPSDRFSAERPEGSISTLTIQRTEQRDSAMYRCASSPDSGGNEQFFGPGTRLTVL.

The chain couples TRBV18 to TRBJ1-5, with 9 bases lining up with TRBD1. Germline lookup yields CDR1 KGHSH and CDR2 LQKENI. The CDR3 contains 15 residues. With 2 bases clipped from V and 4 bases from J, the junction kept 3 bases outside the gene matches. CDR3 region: CASSPETGGNQPQHF. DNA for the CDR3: TGTGCCAGCTCACCAGAGACAGGGGGTAATCAGCCCCAGCATTTT.